This entry lists 27 T cell receptor beta chains sequenced from one sample in a study of blood T cell repertoires in COVID-19. Repertoires were generated with immunoSEQ multiplex PCR, while TCRdb's copy carries only in-frame clones and drops some. The table records 100,000 to 150,000 clones, around 91% of them present only once. Sequencing input: peripheral blood. These receptors came from a woman aged 55-69 years with COVID-19, enrolled during active disease.

The chain carries TRBV9 and TRBJ2-3; D is uncertain. Trimming removed 6 bases at V and 2 bases at J, with 16 bases between. The CDR3 runs 15 residues. Looked up from germline, CDR1 is SGDLS and CDR2 is YYNGEE. For the CDR3, the DNA is TGTGCCAGCAAGTCTCGCGATACCTACACAGATACGCAGTATTTT. It translates to CASKSRDTYTDTQYF.

The chain is built from TRBV5-1 and TRBJ2-5; TRBD2 matches 9 bases. Losses at the gene ends were 0 bases for V and 4 bases for J; bases not matched to a gene: 10. The germline V gene encodes CDR1 SGHRS and CDR2 YFSETQ. CDR3 size: 17 residues. CDR3 in DNA: TGCGCCAGCAGCTTGGTTCTTGCGGGGGGGAGCGGAGAGACCCAGTACTTC. It translates to CASSLVLAGGSGETQYF.

The genes are TRBV23-1 and TRBJ2-1; tentative D call: TRBD1 (5 bases). TRBV23-1 carries the ORF label, with uncertain function. There are 19 residues in the CDR3. The germline V and J ends were trimmed by 1 base and 3 bases, with 22 bases remaining between them. CDR3 residues: CASSQYRKIRTTNYNEQFF. The CDR3 bases are TGCGCCAGCAGTCAATACCGAAAAATAAGGACAACCAACTACAATGAGCAGTTCTTC.

The chain combines TRBV7-3 with TRBJ1-3; TRBD1 matches at 10 bases. V lost 5 bases to trimming and J lost 2 bases; unmatched junction nucleotides: 3. CDR3 size: 15 residues. Germline V gives CDR1 SGHTA, CDR2 FQGTGA. CDR3 residues: CASSPGQGAGNTIYF. DNA of the CDR3: TGTGCCAGCAGCCCCGGACAGGGGGCTGGAAACACCATATATTTT.

The chain employs TRBV9 and TRBJ1-4, with 7 bases aligning to TRBD1. Germline V gene sequence: CDR1 SGDLS, CDR2 YYNGEE. The CDR3 is made up of 15 amino acids. The V gene end was trimmed by 4 bases and the J gene end by 4 bases; junction bases not matched to a gene: 7. CDR3 bases: TGTGCCAGCAGCCCAGGGGGAAGCCTTAATGAAAAACTGTTTTTT. Amino acids: CASSPGGSLNEKLFF. The variable domain in full, with the rest retrieved from reference TRBV9 and TRBJ1-4, is DSGVTQTPKHLITATGQRVTLRCSPRSGDLSVYWYQQSLDQGLQFLIQYYNGEERAKGNILERFSAQQFPDLHSELNLSSLELGDSALYFCASSPGGSLNEKLFFGSGTQLSVL.

V usage is TRBV20-1 and J usage is TRBJ1-2, with a tentative D call TRBD1 (5 bases). Trimming took 3 bases from V and 8 from J, leaving 22 bases between them. The CDR3 is 15 residues long. Germline V gene sequence: CDR1 DFQATT, CDR2 SNEGSKA (reference sequence). The CDR3 coding sequence is TGCAGTGCTAGTGGGTCAGGAGGGGTTTACCGAGGCTACACCTTC. Protein: CSASGSGGVYRGYTF.

The rearrangement uses TRBV6-5 and TRBJ1-3, with D maybe TRBD1 (6 bases). Germline V gene lookup returns CDR1 MNHEY and CDR2 SVGAGI. The CDR3 length is 14 residues. V lost 5 bases to trimming and J lost 6 bases, with 14 bases between them. Here the CDR3 DNA reads TGTGCCAGCAGTACAGGGACCTTGGAAAACACCATATATTTT. This sequence encodes CASSTGTLENTIYF.

V and J are TRBV7-9 and TRBJ2-7; D perhaps matches TRBD1 (6 bases). This CDR3 region has 14 residues. CDR1 is SEHNR, CDR2 FQNEAQ, per germline (reference sequence). V gave up 5 bases and J gave up 3 bases, with 14 bases separating them. DNA for the CDR3: TGTGCCAGCAGCGTTGACAGGACAATCTACGAGCAGTACTTC. Its protein is CASSVDRTIYEQYF.

The chain employs TRBV3-1 (or the pseudogene TRBV3-2) and TRBJ1-2; D call uncertain. This CDR3 contains 13 residues. V was cut by 3 bases and J by 7 bases, with 12 bases left in between. Germline V lookup: CDR1 LGHDT, CDR2 YNNKEL (reference sequence). For the CDR3, the DNA is TGTGCCAGCAGCCAGTTTCGGGAGGGTGGCTACACCTTC. Translating gives CASSQFREGGYTF.

J is TRBJ1-2 and V is TRBV3-1 (or the pseudogene TRBV3-2); D is possibly TRBD1 (6 bases). Germline V CDR1 and CDR2: LGHDT, YNNKEL (reference sequence). The germline V and J ends were trimmed by 0 bases and 3 bases, with 8 bases remaining between them. The length of the CDR3 is 14 residues. The CDR3 DNA reads TGTGCCAGCAGCCAAGAGACAGGAGACTATGGCTACACCTTC. It codes for CASSQETGDYGYTF.

Here the CDR3 DNA reads TGCGCCAGCAGCCAAGGTCAGGGGGCAACTAATGAAAAACTGTTTTTT. Amino acids: CASSQGQGATNEKLFF. The rearrangement uses TRBV4-1 and TRBJ1-4; 7 nucleotides agree with TRBD1. Unmatched junction bases numbered 2, after V lost 1 base and J lost 0 bases. In germline, CDR1 is MGHRA, CDR2 YSYEKL. This CDR3 is built from 16 residues.

This clone is a singleton in its sample. This sequence joins TRBV15 and TRBJ2-1; unclear D gene. Germline V gene lookup returns CDR1 LNHNV and CDR2 YYDKDF (reference sequence). This CDR3 spans 12 amino acids. The V and J ends lost 0 bases and 11 bases respectively, with 8 bases between them. The CDR3 spells CATSREGLKQFF. The CDR3 region has the DNA TGTGCCACCAGCAGAGAGGGCCTTAAGCAGTTCTTC.

The rearrangement uses TRBV10-3 and TRBJ1-5; D may be TRBD1 (6 bases). Trimming took off 6 bases at V and 6 bases at J, with 12 bases between the two ends. CDR1 ENHRY and CDR2 SYGVKD come from the germline V gene. The CDR3 loop spans 13 amino acids. In DNA form, the CDR3 reads TGTGCCATCAGGCAGGGGCCTGGTCAGCCCCAGCATTTT. This codes for CAIRQGPGQPQHF.

The gene calls are TRBV12-3 or TRBV12-4 and TRBJ2-5; a possible D gene is TRBD2 (5 bases). The ends were cut back, 5 bases at V and 4 bases at J, with 11 bases in the middle. The CDR3 runs 13 residues. The CDR3, as DNA: TGTGCCAGCAGTCACACCCGGGGAGAGACCCAGTACTTC. Amino acid sequence: CASSHTRGETQYF.

This clone has a single count. This chain uses TRBV3-1 (or the pseudogene TRBV3-2) with TRBJ1-5; 7 bases agree with TRBD1. This CDR3 region has 16 residues. Trimming cost V 4 bases and J 3 bases; bases outside gene matches: 9. Per the germline V gene, CDR1 is LGHDT and CDR2 is YNNKEL (reference sequence). The CDR3 region is CASSPSFGTVNQPQHF. The CDR3 nucleotides read TGTGCCAGCAGCCCCTCTTTTGGGACAGTCAATCAGCCCCAGCATTTT.

This clone was seen just once. The chain employs TRBV19 and TRBJ1-5; 8 bases fit TRBD1. After removal of 9 bases from V and 0 bases from J, the junction contained 10 bases not matched to a gene. CDR3 size: 16 residues. Germline V gene sequence: CDR1 LNHDA, CDR2 SQIVND (reference sequence). CDR3 region: CASKQGVLISNQPQHF. CDR3 in DNA: TGTGCCAGCAAACAGGGGGTCCTAATTAGCAATCAGCCCCAGCATTTT. The full variable domain, completed using reference TRBV19 and TRBJ1-5, is DGGITQSPKYLFRKEGQNVTLSCEQNLNHDAMYWYRQDPGQGLRLIYYSQIVNDFQKGDIAEGYSVSREKKESFPLTVTSAQKNPTAFYLCASKQGVLISNQPQHFGDGTRLSIL.

V usage is TRBV5-6 and J usage is TRBJ1-6, with 8 positions matching TRBD1. The CDR3 is 14 residues long. Germline V CDR1 and CDR2: SGHDT, YYEEEE. Trimming at V came to 4 bases and at J to 7 bases, leaving 4 bases not matched to a gene. The DNA of the CDR3 is TGTGCCAGCAGCGGGGGACAGGAAAATTCACCCCTCCACTTT. Its protein is CASSGGQENSPLHF.

CDR3 bases: TGTGCCAGCAGTGAGGGGCCTTTGACAGAGCTCCAATATCGGCCCCAGCATTTT. Its protein product is CASSEGPLTELQYRPQHF. V is TRBV2 and J is TRBJ1-5, with D maybe TRBD1 (5 bases). Trimming removed 3 bases at V and 9 bases at J, with 27 bases between. This CDR3 is 18 amino acids long. Germline-derived CDR1 and CDR2 are SNHLY and FYNNEI. The full variable domain, with the rest looked up from reference TRBV2 and TRBJ1-5, is EPEVTQTPSHQVTQMGQEVILRCVPISNHLYFYWYRQILGQKVEFLVSFYNNEISEKSEIFDDQFSVERPDGSNFTLKIRSTKLEDSAMYFCASSEGPLTELQYRPQHFGDGTRLSIL.

The chain has TRBV14 and TRBJ2-2; D may be TRBD1 (6 bases). CDR1 and CDR2 (germline): SGHDN, FVKESK. CDR3 size: 16 residues. V was clipped by 1 base and J by 6 bases, with 15 bases between them. CDR3 sequence reads: CASSQVRRGLAGELFF. The CDR3 DNA sequence: TGTGCCAGCAGCCAAGTTCGCAGGGGCTTAGCCGGGGAGCTGTTTTTT.

This clone was observed once. The chain uses TRBV10-3 and TRBJ2-3; 9 bases agree with TRBD1. CDR3 size: 13 residues. Germline-derived CDR1 and CDR2 are ENHRY and SYGVKD. V was clipped by 10 bases and J by 3 bases; unmatched bases: 5. In DNA form, the CDR3 reads TGTGCCACTTGGACAGGGGCGACAGATACGCAGTATTTT. Translated: CATWTGATDTQYF.

This chain connects TRBV6-2 or TRBV6-3 to TRBJ1-5; D might be TRBD1 (5 bases). Germline V gives CDR1 MNHEY, CDR2 SVGEGT. This CDR3 contains 13 residues. Trimming shortened V by 4 bases and J by 4 bases, and 8 bases separated the two germline ends. This CDR3 reads CASSFNRNQPQHF. CDR3 sequence (DNA): TGTGCCAGCAGTTTTAACAGGAATCAGCCCCAGCATTTT.

The rearrangement uses TRBV20-1 and TRBJ1-6; D not resolved. From germline, CDR1 is DFQATT and CDR2 SNEGSKA (reference sequence). This CDR3 is built from 11 residues. V lost 3 bases to trimming and J lost 9 bases, with 6 bases between them. In nucleotides, the CDR3 is TGCAGTGCTAGCTCGGGTTCACCCCTCCACTTT. As protein: CSASSGSPLHF.

J is TRBJ1-2 and V is TRBV18; TRBD1 matches at 11 bases. This CDR3 is 14 amino acids long. Germline loops: CDR1 KGHSH, CDR2 LQKENI. J was trimmed by 4 bases and V by 3 bases; bases with no gene match: 1. CDR3 coding DNA: TGTGCCAGCTCACCCGGACAGGGGGCCTATGGCTACACCTTC. Translating gives CASSPGQGAYGYTF. Variable domain in full (rest from reference TRBV18 and TRBJ1-2): NAGVMQNPRHLVRRRGQEARLRCSPMKGHSHVYWYRQLPEEGLKFMVYLQKENIIDESGMPKERFSAEFPKEGPSILRIQQVVRGDSAAYFCASSPGQGAYGYTFGSGTRLTVV.

In nucleotides, the CDR3 is TGTGCCACCGGACTTAGGCTGCGCTATGATGGCTACACCTTC. Its translation is CATGLRLRYDGYTF. The V and J genes are TRBV7-9 and TRBJ1-2, with unresolved D. Trimming took 10 bases from V and 6 from J, leaving 21 bases between them. This CDR3 has 14 residues. Germline CDR1 reads SEHNR; CDR2 reads FQNEAQ (reference sequence).

The rearrangement uses TRBV27 and TRBJ1-1, with 7 positions matching TRBD1. V dropped 4 bases and J dropped 4; count of bases not matched to a gene: 0. The length of the CDR3 is 12 residues. The germline gives CDR1 MNHEY, CDR2 SMNVEV (reference sequence). The CDR3 spells CASSYRGTEAFF. In DNA form, the CDR3 reads TGTGCCAGCAGTTACAGGGGCACTGAAGCTTTCTTT.

The chain couples TRBV7-2 to TRBJ2-7, with 7 positions matching TRBD2. There are 13 residues in the CDR3. The junction had 7 bases not matched to a gene; V was cut back by 5 bases and J by 6 bases. Germline-derived CDR1 and CDR2 are SGHTA and FQGNSA. The CDR3 is CASSSTSAVEQYF. Written as DNA, the CDR3 is TGTGCCAGCAGCAGTACTAGCGCCGTCGAGCAGTACTTC.

V gene TRBV6-5 combines with J gene TRBJ1-2; D unclear. This CDR3 is built from 14 residues. Germline V gives CDR1 MNHEY, CDR2 SVGAGI. V was shortened by 0 bases and J by 4 bases, with 9 bases between the two germline ends. For the CDR3, the DNA is TGTGCCAGCAGTTACTCGAAGGCAGGCTATGGCTACACCTTC. Translated, it gives CASSYSKAGYGYTF.